Following are 10 T cell receptor beta chains from one sample sequenced in a study of T-cell memory formation after mild COVID-19 (dated by TCRdb to 2020 to 2023). Libraries were constructed by 5' RACE. Instrument on record: Illumina NovaSeq 6000. The public reads were quality trimmed at Q25 with fastp and then assembled into clones with MiXCR by TCRdb, keeping productive beta chains. Rows with a matching CDR3 protein are joined into one entry that keeps the most common DNA and genes. Across this sample there are approximately 210,000 distinct CDR3 sequences, with over 9.5% seen only once. The top ten clones comprise approximately 2.8% of the sample. Material for sequencing was PBMCs or a T cell subset sorted from them (not recorded which). The receptors were sampled from a man aged 18 to 30 who had mild COVID-19 (a few samples of this study predate the infection). The sample titles of this study are shuffled in the database, so cell type and time point are left out; the donor was told from shared clones.

This clonotype has more than one count but fewer than ten. The chain couples TRBV27 to TRBJ1-2; D is undetermined. Per the germline V gene, CDR1 is MNHEY and CDR2 is SMNVEV (reference sequence). Deletions cut 6 bases from V and 0 bases from J, with 8 bases between. This CDR3 has 13 amino acids. The CDR3 DNA reads as TGTGCCAGCAGATCCCCCTCTAACTATGGCTACACCTTC. Protein product: CASRSPSNYGYTF.

This clonotype turned up a few times. V gene TRBV9 combines with J gene TRBJ1-2, with TRBD1 as a possible D gene (6 bases). CDR1 and CDR2 from the germline V gene are SGDLS and YYNGEE. The V end lost 0 bases, the J end lost 8 bases, and 14 bases lay between the germline ends. The CDR3 is 14 amino acids. The CDR3 sequence: CASSVGSGGRGYTF. The CDR3 DNA sequence: TGTGCCAGCAGCGTAGGGTCGGGGGGGCGCGGCTACACCTTC.

This chain links TRBV7-2 with TRBJ2-5; 8 positions match TRBD1. Germline trimming cut 1 base from V and 3 bases from J; bases unmatched to any gene: 7. Germline CDR1 reads SGHTA; CDR2 reads FQGNSA. The CDR3 is 16 residues long. Here the CDR3 reads CASSLGTGLGKETQYF. The DNA for the CDR3 is TGTGCCAGCAGCTTAGGGACAGGGCTGGGGAAAGAGACCCAGTACTTC.

This clonotype was observed a few times. The chain recombines TRBV7-2 with TRBJ1-1, with no clear D. The CDR3 is 13 amino acids. Trimming removed 8 bases at V and 3 bases at J, with 13 bases between. CDR1 and CDR2 (germline): SGHTA, FQGNSA. CDR3 loop: CASGPGVDTEAFF. In nucleotides, the CDR3 is TGTGCCAGCGGCCCCGGAGTTGACACTGAAGCTTTCTTT.

This clonotype was seen only a few times. The chain employs TRBV6-1 and TRBJ2-7; D unresolved. This CDR3 spans 14 amino acids. Trimming cost V 2 bases and J 0 bases, with 8 bases left between them. Germline CDR1 MNHNS, CDR2 SASEGT. This CDR3 is CASSERAVSYEQYV. CDR3 DNA: TGTGCCAGCAGTGAAAGGGCGGTCTCCTACGAGCAGTACGTC.

V and J are TRBV18 and TRBJ1-1; no firm D call. V was trimmed by 3 bases and J by 2 bases, leaving 7 bases between them. Germline lookup yields CDR1 KGHSH and CDR2 LQKENI. This CDR3 region has 13 residues. This chain's CDR3 is CASSPQSNTEAFF. The CDR3 nucleotides read TGTGCCAGCTCACCTCAGAGTAACACTGAAGCTTTCTTT.

This clonotype has a handful of counts. This rearrangement joins TRBV6-6 to TRBJ2-1, with TRBD2 matching over 10 bases. From germline, CDR1 is MNHNY and CDR2 SVGAGI (reference sequence). This CDR3 has 14 residues. The junction had 3 bases not matched to a gene; V was cut back by 5 bases and J by 5 bases. The CDR3 is CASSQRGGNNEQFF. In nucleotides, the CDR3 is TGTGCCAGCAGTCAGCGGGGGGGAAACAATGAGCAGTTCTTC.

There are a few counts of this clonotype. This chain links TRBV29-1 with TRBJ2-2, with 8 nucleotides matching TRBD1. This CDR3 is built from 13 residues. After removal of 7 bases from V and 6 bases from J, the junction contained 7 bases not matched to a gene. From germline, CDR1 is SQVTM and CDR2 ANQGSEA. The CDR3 is CSDSDRAAGELFF. CDR3 nucleotides: TGCAGCGACTCGGACAGGGCCGCCGGGGAGCTGTTTTTT.

This clonotype was observed a few times. This chain joins TRBV5-6 and TRBJ1-1, with D tentatively TRBD1 (6 bases). Looked up from germline, CDR1 is SGHDT and CDR2 is YYEEEE. This CDR3 is 16 amino acids long. V gave up 5 bases and J gave up 4 bases, with 21 bases separating them. In nucleotides, the CDR3 is TGTGCCAGCAGGGAAAGGGGGAGGGGCGCCGGCACTGAAGCTTTCTTT. Residues: CASRERGRGAGTEAFF.

This clonotype appeared a few times. The chain links TRBV5-1 to TRBJ2-7, with 10 bases aligning to TRBD1. The germline gives CDR1 SGHRS, CDR2 YFSETQ. V shed 5 bases, J shed 5 bases, and the junction held 7 bases outside the gene matches. The CDR3 is made up of 14 amino acids. The CDR3 spells CASSSPGTGDEQYF. The CDR3 nucleotides are TGCGCCAGCAGTTCCCCCGGGACAGGGGACGAGCAGTACTTC.